The 32 T cell receptor beta chains in this list originate from one sample, sequenced in a study of OX40 agonist ivuxolimab in advanced cancers. This table comes from immunoSEQ multiplex PCR, and its TCRdb copy is limited to in-frame clones, with some not included. The sample carries 50,000 to 80,000 clones, about 80% recorded once. The sequences come from CD4+ or CD8+ T cells sorted from blood, collected in a trial of the OX40 agonist ivuxolimab. These receptor sequences come from an adult with an advanced solid tumor such as melanoma, head and neck, liver or kidney cancer.

The J gene is TRBJ2-7, the V gene TRBV28; D could derive from TRBD1 or TRBD2 (7 bases each). Looked up from germline, CDR1 is MDHEN and CDR2 is SYDVKM. This CDR3 has 18 residues. V gave up 5 bases and J gave up 4 bases, with 27 bases separating them. DNA of the CDR3: TGTGCCAGCAGTCCCCCCGGACAGGTTTTTAGGGGGGGATACGAGCAGTACTTC. The encoded protein is CASSPPGQVFRGGYEQYF.

The chain joins TRBV18 to TRBJ1-5, with D perhaps TRBD1 (6 bases). V was cut by 4 bases and J by 3 bases, with 7 bases left in between. The CDR3 consists of 13 residues. The germline CDR1 and CDR2 sequences are KGHSH and LQKENI. The CDR3 protein is CASSRDNNQPQHF. DNA of the CDR3: TGTGCCAGCTCACGGGACAACAATCAGCCCCAGCATTTT.

The rearrangement joins TRBV13 to TRBJ2-1; 14 positions agree with TRBD2. The CDR3 extends over 17 amino acids. Germline CDR1 PRHDT, CDR2 FYEKMQ (reference sequence). With 4 bases clipped from V and 7 bases from J, the junction kept 9 bases outside the gene matches. For the CDR3, the DNA is TGTGCCAGCAGCTCCAAAAGACTAGCGGGAGGGTCAAATGAGCAGTTCTTC. Amino acid sequence: CASSSKRLAGGSNEQFF.

The chain recombines TRBV19 with TRBJ2-7; D not certain. Trimming cost V 1 base and J 1 base, with 5 bases left between them. CDR1 and CDR2 from the germline V gene are LNHDA and SQIVND (reference sequence). The CDR3 contains 13 residues. Written as DNA, the CDR3 is TGTGCCAGTAGTATAGGGCAGTCCTACGAGCAGTACTTC. Translation gives CASSIGQSYEQYF.

This clone has only a few counts. The junction differs from germline at one of its ends, possibly a read error. The V gene is TRBV7-7, the J gene TRBJ2-3; 11 bases line up with TRBD2. The CDR3 totals 21 residues. The germline V gene encodes CDR1 SSHAT and CDR2 FNYEAQ (reference sequence). In DNA, the CDR3 is TGTGCTAGCAGCTTAGAGAGGTGGCTAGCGGGGGGCCACTTGAGCACAGATACGCAGTATTTT. Encoded protein: CASSLERWLAGGHLSTDTQYF.

This chain connects TRBV18 to TRBJ2-1, with 11 bases identical to TRBD2. Germline CDR1 and CDR2: KGHSH and LQKENI. V gave up 4 bases and J gave up 9 bases; unmatched junction bases: 8. This CDR3 has 15 amino acids. The CDR3 here is CASSLVAGGSGEQFF. The CDR3 nucleotides read TGTGCCAGCTCACTGGTAGCGGGAGGGTCTGGTGAGCAGTTCTTC.

This sequence joins TRBV5-1 and TRBJ2-2, with D perhaps matching TRBD2 (6 bases). V lost 3 bases and J 0 bases, leaving 9 bases between the germline ends. Per germline, CDR1 SGHRS and CDR2 YFSETQ. The CDR3 covers 15 residues. The CDR3 nucleotides read TGCGCCAGCAGCTCCGGGACTTCGAACACCGGGGAGCTGTTTTTT. Encoded protein: CASSSGTSNTGELFF.

V gene TRBV18 combines with J gene TRBJ1-1; 10 positions agree with TRBD1. V lost 6 bases to trimming and J lost 5 bases; unmatched junction nucleotides: 12. The length of the CDR3 is 16 residues. From germline, CDR1 is KGHSH and CDR2 LQKENI. CDR3 sequence (DNA): TGTGCCAGCTCTCCCGGGACAGGGGAGTTTGGGACTGAAGCTTTCTTT. Encoded protein: CASSPGTGEFGTEAFF.

The chain employs TRBV7-2 and TRBJ2-3; D is unclear. The CDR3 has 15 residues. Germline V gene data show CDR1 as SGHTA and CDR2 as FQGNSA. Trimming stripped 2 bases from V and 0 bases from J, with 9 bases between. The CDR3 sequence is CASSLRGASTDTQYF. The CDR3 DNA is TGTGCCAGCAGCTTACGAGGAGCGAGCACAGATACGCAGTATTTT.

The chain links TRBV11-2 to TRBJ2-1; D uncertain. With 5 bases removed from V and 0 bases from J, the gap between germline ends came to 8 bases. Per the germline V gene, CDR1 is SGHAT and CDR2 is FQNNGV. The CDR3 runs 14 residues. This chain's CDR3 is CASSEESSYNEQFF. CDR3 in DNA: TGTGCCAGCAGCGAGGAAAGCTCCTACAATGAGCAGTTCTTC. Variable domain in full (rest from reference TRBV11-2 and TRBJ2-1): EAGVAQSPRYKIIEKRQSVAFWCNPISGHATLYWYQQILGQGPKLLIQFQNNGVVDDSQLPKDRFSAERLKGVDSTLKIQPAKLEDSAVYLCASSEESSYNEQFFGPGTRLTVL.

This chain uses TRBV7-8 with TRBJ1-3, with D uncertain. The CDR3 runs to 15 residues. V was cut by 5 bases and J by 0 bases, with 11 bases left in between. The germline gives CDR1 SGHVS, CDR2 FQNEAQ. The CDR3 region is CASSPLGRSGNTIYF. The CDR3 bases are TGTGCCAGCAGCCCCCTAGGGCGCTCTGGAAACACCATATATTTT.

V gene TRBV27 combines with J gene TRBJ1-4; weak D call: TRBD1 (5 bases). Trimming left V 4 bases short and J 5 bases short, with 11 bases between. Germline CDR1 and CDR2: MNHEY and SMNVEV (reference sequence). This CDR3 has 14 amino acids. As DNA, the CDR3 is TGTGCCAGCAGTTATATGGGGCAGAATGAAAAACTGTTTTTT. This encodes CASSYMGQNEKLFF. Variable domain in full (rest from reference TRBV27 and TRBJ1-4): EAQVTQNPRYLITVTGKKLTVTCSQNMNHEYMSWYRQDPGLGLRQIYYSMNVEVTDKGDVPEGYKVSRKEKRNFPLILESPSPNQTSLYFCASSYMGQNEKLFFGSGTQLSVL.

The chain carries TRBV2 and TRBJ1-5, with 8 bases that match TRBD1. V lost 6 bases and J lost 4; bases outside the gene matches: 2. Germline CDR1 reads SNHLY; CDR2 reads FYNNEI. This CDR3 is 13 amino acids long. The CDR3 DNA follows: TGTGCCAGCAGACAGGGGGGGAATCAGCCCCAGCATTTT. Translating it yields CASRQGGNQPQHF. The full variable domain, rest sourced from reference TRBV2 and TRBJ1-5, is EPEVTQTPSHQVTQMGQEVILRCVPISNHLYFYWYRQILGQKVEFLVSFYNNEISEKSEIFDDQFSVERPDGSNFTLKIRSTKLEDSAMYFCASRQGGNQPQHFGDGTRLSIL.

The genes are TRBV10-1 and TRBJ2-2; 7 bases are a match to TRBD2. The CDR3 loop spans 14 amino acids. J gave up 4 bases and V 5 bases, and 4 bases lay outside the gene matches. CDR1 and CDR2 from the germline V gene are WNHNN and SYGVQD (reference sequence). In DNA, the CDR3 is TGCGCCAGCAGTCGACAGCGGGGCACCGGGGAGCTGTTTTTT. As protein: CASSRQRGTGELFF.

This chain connects TRBV9 to TRBJ1-6, with 7 positions matching TRBD1. The CDR3 loop spans 13 amino acids. Germline loops: CDR1 SGDLS, CDR2 YYNGEE. The V gene end was trimmed by 4 bases and the J gene end by 9 bases; junction bases not matched to a gene: 4. This chain's CDR3 is CASSPRDSSPLHF. The DNA for the CDR3 is TGTGCCAGCAGCCCTAGGGACAGTTCACCCCTCCACTTT.

This clone came up once. This sequence joins TRBV5-6 and TRBJ2-4; D gene uncertain. Trimming removed 3 bases at V and 6 bases at J, with 13 bases between. The CDR3 is 14 amino acids. Per germline, CDR1 SGHDT and CDR2 YYEEEE. DNA of the CDR3: TGTGCCAGCAGCTCGGACCGATCAGCAAACATTCAGTACTTC. Its protein is CASSSDRSANIQYF.

The rearrangement uses TRBV15 and TRBJ1-1, with 8 positions matching TRBD1. V shed 2 bases, J shed 3 bases, and the junction held 8 bases outside the gene matches. The CDR3 has 16 residues. From germline, CDR1 is LNHNV and CDR2 YYDKDF (reference sequence). The CDR3 loop is CATSRKHRGGYTEAFF. CDR3 bases: TGTGCCACCAGCAGAAAGCACAGGGGGGGGTACACTGAAGCTTTCTTT.

The chain is built from TRBV4-2 and TRBJ2-7, with D possibly being TRBD2 (6 bases). The V end was cut by 3 bases, the J end by 4 bases, with 13 bases between. The CDR3 is made up of 14 amino acids. Germline V gene sequence: CDR1 LGHNA, CDR2 YNFKEQ. The DNA of the CDR3 is TGTGCCAGCAGCCAGGCGACTAGGGAATACGAGCAGTACTTC. Encoded protein: CASSQATREYEQYF.

In regard to this clone: One junction end disagrees with the germline gene, perhaps due to a read error. V usage is TRBV7-7 and J usage is TRBJ2-1; D gene unclear. The CDR3 has 13 residues. Germline V gene lookup returns CDR1 SSHAT and CDR2 FNYEAQ (reference sequence). CDR3 sequence reads: CASSFSKYNEQFF. The DNA of the CDR3 is TGTGCTAGCAGCTTTTCAAAATACAATGAGCAGTTCTTC.

This clone has only one observation. The V and J genes are TRBV10-3 and TRBJ2-3; 12 bases line up with TRBD2. V lost 6 bases and J lost 2; bases outside the gene matches: 3. CDR1 ENHRY and CDR2 SYGVKD come from the germline V gene. The CDR3 is 15 amino acids. CDR3: CAIRTSGSDTDTQYF. The CDR3 DNA follows: TGTGCCATCAGGACTAGCGGGAGCGACACAGATACGCAGTATTTT.

The J gene is TRBJ1-4, the V gene TRBV4-1, with TRBD1 as a possible D gene (6 bases). This CDR3 region has 18 residues. Germline CDR1 is MGHRA and CDR2 is YSYEKL. The V end was cut by 2 bases, the J end by 0 bases, with 16 bases between. In DNA form, the CDR3 reads TGCGCCAGCAGCCAACCAACAGGGATTCTCCCAACTAATGAAAAACTGTTTTTT. This codes for CASSQPTGILPTNEKLFF.

The gene calls are TRBV29-1 and TRBJ1-6, with 10 bases aligning to TRBD1. CDR3 size: 13 residues. CDR1 SQVTM and CDR2 ANQGSEA come from the germline V gene. V gave up 5 bases and J gave up 7 bases; unmatched junction bases: 2. DNA of the CDR3: TGCAGCGTTAGGGACAGGGGAAATTCACCCCTCCACTTT. It is translated as CSVRDRGNSPLHF.

The chain couples TRBV18 to TRBJ2-5, with D possibly matching TRBD1 (6 bases). Per the germline V gene, CDR1 is KGHSH and CDR2 is LQKENI. The CDR3 contains 16 residues. Trimming took 2 bases from V and 5 from J, leaving 18 bases between them. The CDR3 nucleotides read TGTGCCAGCTCACCATTTCGGACAGTCCGAGAGGAGACCCAGTACTTC. Translation gives CASSPFRTVREETQYF.

This clone was seen only a few times. This chain joins TRBV2 and TRBJ2-7; 9 bases align to TRBD1. Losses at the gene ends were 8 bases for V and 2 bases for J; bases not matched to a gene: 7. CDR1 and CDR2 from the germline V gene are SNHLY and FYNNEI. The CDR3 length is 14 residues. As DNA, the CDR3 is TGTGCCAGCCTATCGGACAGGGGCGCCTACGAGCAGTACTTC. The encoded protein is CASLSDRGAYEQYF. Together with reference TRBV2 and TRBJ2-7, the CDR3 gives the full variable domain: EPEVTQTPSHQVTQMGQEVILRCVPISNHLYFYWYRQILGQKVEFLVSFYNNEISEKSEIFDDQFSVERPDGSNFTLKIRSTKLEDSAMYFCASLSDRGAYEQYFGPGTRLTVT.

A few counts support this clone. The chain is built from TRBV9 and TRBJ2-1; the match to TRBD2 covers 11 bases. Germline V gene data show CDR1 as SGDLS and CDR2 as YYNGEE. V lost 3 bases to trimming and J lost 3 bases; unmatched junction nucleotides: 8. The CDR3 is 17 residues long. The CDR3 DNA reads TGTGCCAGCAGCGCCCCGGGGGGGACTAGCGGCTACAATGAGCAGTTCTTC. This codes for CASSAPGGTSGYNEQFF.

This sequence joins TRBV2 and TRBJ2-7; a weak D match, TRBD2 (6 bases). V lost 4 bases and J 0 bases, leaving 13 bases between the germline ends. This CDR3 is built from 15 residues. Germline CDR1 SNHLY, CDR2 FYNNEI. CDR3 residues: CASSGSGSLSYEQYF. The CDR3 DNA reads TGTGCCAGCAGTGGTAGCGGTTCCCTCTCCTACGAGCAGTACTTC.

The chain uses TRBV2 and TRBJ1-5, with D perhaps matching TRBD1 (5 bases). The V gene lost 7 bases and the J gene lost 0 bases, with 10 bases spanning the gap. From germline, CDR1 is SNHLY and CDR2 FYNNEI. CDR3 size: 14 residues. The CDR3 DNA reads TGTGCCAGCACTTGGGACCTTAGCAATCAGCCCCAGCATTTT. Its translation is CASTWDLSNQPQHF.

This chain uses TRBV4-1 with TRBJ2-1, with 10 bases lining up with TRBD2. V lost 0 bases to trimming and J lost 4 bases; unmatched junction nucleotides: 3. This CDR3 has 16 residues. Germline V lookup: CDR1 MGHRA, CDR2 YSYEKL. CDR3 nucleotide sequence: TGCGCCAGCAGCCAAGAGACTAGCGGGCAATACAATGAGCAGTTCTTC. Amino acids: CASSQETSGQYNEQFF.

The chain has TRBV19 and TRBJ2-1; 7 nucleotides match TRBD1. The CDR3 has 15 residues. CDR1 is LNHDA, CDR2 SQIVND, per germline (reference sequence). V lost 3 bases and J lost 7; bases outside the gene matches: 9. This CDR3 reads CASSIPTGMGNEQFF. DNA of the CDR3: TGTGCCAGTAGTATCCCGACAGGGATGGGGAATGAGCAGTTCTTC.

This chain links TRBV28 with TRBJ1-5; a weak D match, TRBD1 (5 bases). This CDR3 is 15 amino acids long. Trimming took 6 bases from V and 2 from J, leaving 14 bases between them. Germline values: CDR1 MDHEN, CDR2 SYDVKM. This CDR3 reads CASRPSGVGNQPQHF. CDR3 in DNA: TGTGCCAGCAGGCCCTCGGGGGTCGGCAATCAGCCCCAGCATTTT.

The rearrangement joins TRBV11-2 to TRBJ2-7; 10 bases line up with TRBD2. With 2 bases clipped from V and 2 bases from J, the junction kept 6 bases outside the gene matches. The CDR3 contains 16 residues. Germline lookup yields CDR1 SGHAT and CDR2 FQNNGV. The CDR3, as DNA: TGTGCCAGCAGCTTACCCCTAGCGGGGGAGACCTACGAGCAGTACTTC. Translating gives CASSLPLAGETYEQYF.

For the CDR3, the DNA is TGCGCCAGCAGTCCAATAGGGAAAGAGACCCAGTACTTC. This sequence encodes CASSPIGKETQYF. The chain employs TRBV5-1 and TRBJ2-5; D uncertain. CDR3 length equals 13 residues. The germline V gene encodes CDR1 SGHRS and CDR2 YFSETQ. Trimming pared 5 bases from V and 3 bases from J, leaving 11 bases between.